The rows below give T cell receptor beta chains drawn from one sample of a study of Tregs in tolerant kidney transplant recipients. Data came from immunoSEQ multiplex PCR; TCRdb stores just in-frame clones and leaves some out. The data hold tens of thousands of clones, with less than 95% observed a single time. Material: Tregs from blood. Every receptor here comes from a human donor in good health. The CDR3 runs from the conserved cysteine through the conserved F or W. Fields, in order: clone size, J gene, V gene, D gene, CDR3 protein, CDR3 DNA. A D gene is named only where the DNA matches it firmly. Clone size is shown for a subset of rows, as once, few, many or a class of expanded clone.

. | TRBJ1-5 | TRBV30 | TRBD1 | CAWSVLGQENQPQHF | TGTGCCTGGAGTGTACTTGGACAGGAAAATCAGCCCCAGCATTTT
. | TRBJ1-4 | TRBV29-1 | TRBD1 | CSAGQGGEKLFF | TGCAGCGCGGGACAGGGAGGTGAAAAACTGTTTTTT
. | TRBJ1-1 | TRBV7-8 | TRBD1 | CASSWDRVSRALIEAFF | TGTGCCAGCAGCTGGGACAGGGTCTCCCGGGCCCTGATTGAAGCTTTCTTT
. | TRBJ2-5 | TRBV2 | . | CAISSPWRRLETQYF | TGTGCCATATCGTCGCCGTGGAGGCGGCTAGAGACCCAGTACTTC
. | TRBJ1-2 | TRBV29-1 | . | CSVEDLTYGYTF | TGCAGCGTTGAAGACCTAACCTATGGCTACACCTTC
. | TRBJ1-3 | TRBV7-9 | . | CASSSTGYSGNTIYF | TGTGCCAGCAGCTCAACTGGTTATTCTGGAAACACCATATATTTT
. | TRBJ1-3 | TRBV5-1 | . | CASSLYSSGNTIYF | TGCGCCAGCAGCCTCTATAGCTCTGGAAACACCATATATTTT
. | TRBJ1-2 | TRBV27 | . | CASSSRGKLNYGYTF | TGTGCCAGCAGTTCTCGGGGCAAATTAAACTATGGCTACACCTTC
. | TRBJ1-2 | TRBV6-5 | . | CASTATGTHGRGYTF | TGTGCCAGCACCGCCACAGGCACCCACGGGAGGGGCTACACCTTC
few | TRBJ2-7 | TRBV5-1 | . | CASSVSGAYEQYF | TGCGCCAGCAGCGTCTCAGGGGCCTACGAGCAGTACTTC
. | TRBJ1-5 | TRBV6-6 | TRBD1 | CASETGVNQPQHF | TGTGCCAGCGAGACAGGGGTCAATCAGCCCCAGCATTTT
once | TRBJ1-6 | TRBV4-1 | TRBD1 | CASSQYRDSPIRALHF | TGCGCCAGCAGCCAATACCGGGACAGCCCTATTCGGGCCCTCCACTTT
. | TRBJ1-5 | TRBV10-3 | . | CAISGGNQPQHF | TGTGCCATCAGTGGCGGGAATCAGCCCCAGCATTTT
. | TRBJ1-1 | TRBV11-2 | . | CASSLRQGNTEAFF | TGTGCCAGCAGCTTACGCCAGGGTAACACTGAAGCTTTCTTT
. | TRBJ2-5 | TRBV6-6 | . | CAGSSHQGVYF | TGTGCCGGCAGTTCCCACCAGGGAGTGTACTTC
few | TRBJ2-3 | TRBV4-2 | TRBD2 | CASSYNSGGSTDTQYF | TGTGCCAGCAGCTATAATAGCGGGGGGAGCACAGATACGCAGTATTTT